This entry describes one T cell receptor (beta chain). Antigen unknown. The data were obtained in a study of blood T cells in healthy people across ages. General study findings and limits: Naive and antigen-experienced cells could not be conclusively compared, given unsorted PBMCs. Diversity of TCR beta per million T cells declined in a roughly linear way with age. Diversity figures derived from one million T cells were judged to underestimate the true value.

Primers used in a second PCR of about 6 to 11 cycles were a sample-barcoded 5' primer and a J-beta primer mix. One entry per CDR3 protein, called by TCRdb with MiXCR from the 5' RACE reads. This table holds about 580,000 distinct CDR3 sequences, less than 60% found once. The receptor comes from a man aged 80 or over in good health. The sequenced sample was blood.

The CDR3 bases are TGCAGTGCGGCCGGGGACGGGCGGGATAGCAATCAGCCCCAGCATTTT. It encodes CSAAGDGRDSNQPQHF. The chain is built from TRBV20-1 and TRBJ1-5; D is possibly TRBD1 (5 bases). Germline V lookup: CDR1 DFQATT, CDR2 SNEGSKA (reference sequence). The V gene lost 6 bases and the J gene lost 0 bases, with 18 bases spanning the gap. The length of the CDR3 is 16 residues.